The rows below give T cell receptor beta chains drawn from one sample of a study of T cells in Graves' hyperthyroidism and ophthalmopathy. TCRdb independently ran MiXCR on the multiplex PCR reads; one entry per CDR3 protein. The data contain approximately 590,000 distinct CDR3 sequences, around 42% of them singletons. The material sequenced was peripheral blood or thyroid tissue (not recorded which). The source of these receptors is a woman aged 18-29 years with Graves' hyperthyroidism. CDR3s leave out the opening cysteine and the closing phenylalanine or tryptophan. Rows give clone size only sometimes, using once, few, many, or a class for an expanded clone.

clone_size j_call v_call cdr3_aa
few TRBJ2-5 TRBV7-6 ASSIGTLVETQY
many TRBJ1-1 TRBV20-1 SAPYLNTEAF
many TRBJ2-6 TRBV5-6 ASSLFGDRDAGANVLT
many TRBJ1-3 TRBV25-1 ASSDGFSGNTIY
. TRBJ1-5 TRBV9 ASSLLFGAQETQH
few TRBJ1-3 TRBV7-9 ASSLWDGMESGNTIY
. TRBJ2-5 TRBV7-2 ASSLRWTGDETQY
. TRBJ2-2 TRBV24-1 ATRSRQANTGELF
few TRBJ1-1 TRBV7-1 ASSSTGARGAF
. TRBJ2-2 TRBV20-1 SARRENTGELF
. TRBJ2-7 TRBV10-2 ASSQTSAYEQY
many TRBJ1-5 TRBV2 ASSVSNQPQH
many TRBJ2-7 TRBV7-9 ASTETSGRAYEQY
. TRBJ2-7 TRBV10-3 AISEERDDQQY
. TRBJ2-7 TRBV29-1 SVERGQY
. TRBJ1-4 TRBV7-9 ASSGNTTNEKLF
. TRBJ2-7 TRBV7-8 ASRTTGKGEQY
. TRBJ1-2 TRBV15 ATSREFGGNGYT
many TRBJ1-4 TRBV7-9 ASSPRSGNEKLF
. TRBJ2-7 TRBV20-1 SARAGWNYEQY
. TRBJ1-1 TRBV19 ASSIRDSENTEAF
few TRBJ1-5 TRBV7-8 ASSPWTRKMNQPQH
many TRBJ1-2 TRBV24-1 ATSQGIANYGYT
. TRBJ1-2 TRBV7-9 AFVDIGAGGYT